This section outlines one T cell receptor beta chain sequence together with its context. Its target is not known. The sample originates from a study of cytomegalovirus exposure and HLA in healthy donors. Whole-study context: In a previous analysis, 100 million to 140 million unique TCR beta sequences were found from 150 million to 200 million T cells.

The PCR made use of 60 Vbeta and 13 Jbeta primers. Produced via immunoSEQ multiplex PCR; TCRdb's table is partial and in-frame only. The sample has around 130,000 clones, approximately 68% seen once. General observations from the study: The authors listed 150 or so TCR beta chains as cytomegalovirus-associated.

V gave up 4 bases and J gave up 6 bases; unmatched junction bases: 7. The CDR3 loop spans 15 amino acids. The germline gives CDR1 LNHDA, CDR2 SQIVND (reference sequence). The material sequenced was PBMCs. The clonotype was recovered from a man under 40 in good health and CMV-seropositive. V is TRBV19 and J is TRBJ2-7; 12 bases align to TRBD1. The CDR3 loop is CASSTTGTGGAEQYF. CDR3 DNA sequence: TGTGCCAGTAGTACAACCGGGACAGGGGGCGCCGAGCAGTACTTC. Combining the CDR3 with reference TRBV19 and TRBJ2-7 gives the whole variable domain DGGITQSPKYLFRKEGQNVTLSCEQNLNHDAMYWYRQDPGQGLRLIYYSQIVNDFQKGDIAEGYSVSREKKESFPLTVTSAQKNPTAFYLCASSTTGTGGAEQYFGPGTRLTVT.